The 31 T cell receptor beta chains reported below all come from one sample, sequenced in a study of cytomegalovirus exposure and HLA in healthy donors. The PCR employed 60 Vbeta primers together with 13 Jbeta primers. Some clones are missing from TCRdb's copy, which holds only in-frame ones; the method was immunoSEQ multiplex PCR. The sample has 130,000 to 150,000 clones; roughly four fifths are singletons. Sample: PBMCs. The receptors shown here come from a man aged 35 to 55 in good health and CMV-seropositive.

J is TRBJ1-4 and V is TRBV10-3; D is perhaps TRBD1 (6 bases). Germline V CDR1 and CDR2: ENHRY, SYGVKD. The length of the CDR3 is 14 residues. Trimming pared 0 bases from V and 6 bases from J, leaving 8 bases between. As DNA, the CDR3 is TGTGCCATCAGTGAGTCGGCAGGGGATGAAAAACTGTTTTTT. Its protein product is CAISESAGDEKLFF.

Only a few counts were recorded for this clone. The V gene is TRBV7-3, the J gene TRBJ2-5, with 8 bases aligning to TRBD2. V lost 4 bases, J lost 4 bases, and 14 bases stayed unmatched. The CDR3 spans 17 residues. The germline V gene has CDR1 SGHTA and CDR2 FQGTGA. This chain's CDR3 is CASSSLQTSRGGETQYF. DNA for the CDR3: TGTGCCAGCAGCTCACTACAGACTAGCCGGGGGGGAGAGACCCAGTACTTC.

V usage is TRBV5-1 and J usage is TRBJ2-3; 9 bases fit TRBD2. CDR1 SGHRS and CDR2 YFSETQ come from the germline V gene. This CDR3 has 17 residues. V gave up 1 base and J gave up 3 bases; unmatched junction bases: 9. CDR3: CASSLPLAGFGTDTQYF. CDR3 coding DNA: TGCGCCAGCAGCTTGCCCCTAGCGGGGTTTGGAACAGATACGCAGTATTTT.

CDR3 sequence reads: CASRPGQGLNYGYTF. The DNA of the CDR3 is TGTGCCAGTAGGCCGGGACAGGGGCTAAACTATGGCTACACCTTC. The chain has TRBV19 and TRBJ1-2, with TRBD1 identical over 10 bases. V lost 6 bases, J lost 2 bases, and 6 bases stayed unmatched. The CDR3 length is 15 residues. Germline CDR1 LNHDA, CDR2 SQIVND (reference sequence).

The chain links TRBV10-3 to TRBJ1-1, with D possibly being TRBD1 (6 bases). The CDR3 contains 11 residues. Trimming removed 6 bases at V and 7 bases at J, with 9 bases between. Per the germline V gene, CDR1 is ENHRY and CDR2 is SYGVKD. The CDR3 is CAISLQGEAFF. In DNA form, the CDR3 reads TGTGCCATCAGCTTACAGGGTGAAGCTTTCTTT.

The chain employs TRBV25-1 and TRBJ2-1, with D unresolved. Germline CDR1 is MGHDK and CDR2 is SYGVNS. The CDR3 consists of 12 residues. Trimming cost V 2 bases and J 4 bases, with 3 bases left between them. The CDR3 DNA reads as TGTGCCAGCAGTGAACAGTACAATGAGCAGTTCTTC. It specifies CASSEQYNEQFF.

The chain employs TRBV5-1 and TRBJ2-2; TRBD2 agrees at 11 bases. The CDR3 consists of 16 residues. Germline V gene lookup returns CDR1 SGHRS and CDR2 YFSETQ. V lost 4 bases and J lost 2; bases outside the gene matches: 4. CDR3 protein: CASSPGLAGNTGELFF. CDR3 sequence (DNA): TGCGCCAGCAGCCCCGGACTAGCGGGCAACACCGGGGAGCTGTTTTTT.

The chain has TRBV19 and TRBJ2-3; D may be TRBD1 (6 bases). Between the trimmed V and J ends, which lost 6 bases and 6 bases, there was a span of 13 bases. There are 13 residues in the CDR3. Germline V lookup: CDR1 LNHDA, CDR2 SQIVND (reference sequence). The CDR3 spells CASRPKGVDTQYF. The CDR3 bases are TGTGCCAGTAGACCAAAGGGGGTGGATACGCAGTATTTT.

This chain links TRBV7-2 with TRBJ1-2; weak D call: TRBD1 (5 bases). The V and J ends lost 6 bases and 8 bases respectively, with 25 bases between them. Germline assignment: CDR1 SGHTA and CDR2 FQGNSA. The CDR3 totals 16 residues. The CDR3 sequence: CASRPQTAGRREGYTF. CDR3 coding DNA: TGTGCCAGCAGACCTCAGACAGCCGGTCGGCGTGAGGGCTACACCTTC.

Notes on this clone: The same CDR3 arises from other DNA sequences in this sample as well. The genes are TRBV5-1 and TRBJ1-4, with a tentative D call TRBD1 (5 bases). The V and J ends lost 8 bases and 6 bases respectively, with 14 bases between them. Germline lookup yields CDR1 SGHRS and CDR2 YFSETQ. The CDR3 loop spans 13 amino acids. The CDR3 DNA follows: TGCGCCAGTGCAGGGACTAGGGATGAAAAACTGTTTTTT. Protein product: CASAGTRDEKLFF.

The chain employs TRBV29-1 and TRBJ1-1, with 9 positions matching TRBD1. With 3 bases clipped from V and 3 bases from J, the junction kept 8 bases outside the gene matches. The CDR3 extends over 15 amino acids. CDR1 is SQVTM, CDR2 ANQGSEA, per germline. The CDR3 region is CSVEGQGQGYTEAFF. The DNA for the CDR3 is TGCAGCGTTGAGGGTCAGGGACAGGGTTACACTGAAGCTTTCTTT. Together with reference TRBV29-1 and TRBJ1-1, the CDR3 gives the full variable domain: SAVISQKPSRDICQRGTSLTIQCQVDSQVTMMFWYRQQPGQSLTLIATANQGSEATYESGFVIDKFPISRPNLTFSTLTVSNMSPEDSSIYLCSVEGQGQGYTEAFFGQGTRLTVV.

This chain connects TRBV7-9 to TRBJ2-1; 14 nucleotides line up with TRBD2. CDR3 size: 17 residues. Per germline, CDR1 SEHNR and CDR2 FQNEAQ (reference sequence). The V gene end was trimmed by 2 bases and the J gene end by 7 bases; junction bases not matched to a gene: 7. The CDR3 loop is CASSLSGTSGSKNEQFF. In DNA form, the CDR3 reads TGTGCCAGCAGCTTATCAGGGACTAGCGGGAGTAAGAATGAGCAGTTCTTC. Drawing the rest from reference TRBV7-9 and TRBJ2-1, the complete variable domain is DTGVSQNPRHKITKRGQNVTFRCDPISEHNRLYWYRQTLGQGPEFLTYFQNEAQLEKSRLLSDRFSAERPKGSFSTLEIQRTEQGDSAMYLCASSLSGTSGSKNEQFFGPGTRLTVL.

This clone was seen more than once but under ten times. CDR3 in amino acids: CASSQVPVINYGYTF. The CDR3 bases are TGTGCCAGCAGCCAAGTTCCGGTTATTAACTATGGCTACACCTTC. The J gene is TRBJ1-2, the V gene TRBV14; D is unclear. This CDR3 has 15 amino acids. Germline assignment: CDR1 SGHDN and CDR2 FVKESK. Trimming removed 1 base at V and 1 base at J, with 10 bases between. Full variable domain (rest looked up from reference TRBV14 and TRBJ1-2): EAGVTQFPSHSVIEKGQTVTLRCDPISGHDNLYWYRRVMGKEIKFLLHFVKESKQDESGMPNNRFLAERTGGTYSTLKVQPAELEDSGVYFCASSQVPVINYGYTFGSGTRLTVV.

The chain is built from TRBV4-1 and TRBJ2-1; 8 bases match TRBD2. This CDR3 contains 16 residues. In germline, CDR1 is MGHRA, CDR2 YSYEKL. Trimming at V came to 4 bases and at J to 6 bases, leaving 11 bases not matched to a gene. CDR3 sequence reads: CASSPLGTRSTNEQFF. The CDR3 nucleotides are TGCGCCAGCAGCCCCCTAGGGACTAGAAGTACCAATGAGCAGTTCTTC.

V usage is TRBV18 and J usage is TRBJ2-7; 10 bases map to TRBD2. The length of the CDR3 is 14 residues. Germline V CDR1 and CDR2: KGHSH, LQKENI. Unmatched junction bases numbered 6, after V lost 4 bases and J lost 6 bases. The CDR3 loop reads CASSQQREGSEQYF. The CDR3 bases are TGTGCCAGCTCACAACAGCGGGAGGGGAGCGAGCAGTACTTC.

This clone was picked up one time. The chain links TRBV27 to TRBJ1-5; a possible D gene is TRBD1 (5 bases). The CDR3 covers 14 residues. Germline V gene lookup returns CDR1 MNHEY and CDR2 SMNVEV (reference sequence). The V end lost 5 bases, the J end lost 10 bases, and 18 bases lay between the germline ends. The CDR3: CASSRTGPTSPQHF. For the CDR3, the DNA is TGTGCCAGCAGTCGCACAGGCCCTACTTCTCCCCAGCATTTT.

V usage is TRBV6-1 and J usage is TRBJ2-7; D gene uncertain. The length of the CDR3 is 16 residues. Trimming took off 1 base at V and 4 bases at J, with 17 bases between the two ends. Germline CDR1 reads MNHNS; CDR2 reads SASEGT. CDR3 in amino acids: CASSEGYGGSSYEQYF. DNA of the CDR3: TGTGCCAGCAGTGAAGGATACGGCGGCTCCTCTTACGAGCAGTACTTC.

The chain is built from TRBV4-1 and TRBJ1-5; D is possibly TRBD1 (5 bases). From germline, CDR1 is MGHRA and CDR2 YSYEKL. The CDR3 is 13 amino acids. The germline V and J ends were trimmed by 0 bases and 15 bases, with 15 bases remaining between them. The CDR3 here is CASSQDGGTGRHF. In DNA form, the CDR3 reads TGCGCCAGCAGCCAAGATGGGGGGACTGGTAGGCATTTT.

This rearrangement joins TRBV6-6 to TRBJ2-7, with TRBD1 identical over 9 bases. Trimming cost V 2 bases and J 4 bases; bases outside gene matches: 6. Germline V lookup: CDR1 MNHNY, CDR2 SVGAGI (reference sequence). This CDR3 is 15 amino acids long. The DNA of the CDR3 is TGTGCCAGCAGTTACAGGGGACAGGGTCGGTACGAGCAGTACTTC. Residues: CASSYRGQGRYEQYF.

Only one count was recorded for this clone. The chain combines TRBV9 with TRBJ2-6; tentative D call: TRBD2 (7 bases). The CDR3 loop spans 15 amino acids. Germline CDR1 and CDR2: SGDLS and YYNGEE. V was pared by 7 bases and J by 4 bases, with 15 bases between. The CDR3 sequence: CASLGGGGGANVLTF. The CDR3 bases are TGTGCCAGCCTAGGGGGGGGCGGAGGGGCCAACGTCCTGACTTTC. Combining the CDR3 with reference TRBV9 and TRBJ2-6 gives the whole variable domain DSGVTQTPKHLITATGQRVTLRCSPRSGDLSVYWYQQSLDQGLQFLIQYYNGEERAKGNILERFSAQQFPDLHSELNLSSLELGDSALYFCASLGGGGGANVLTFGAGSRLTVL.

The rearrangement joins TRBV28 to TRBJ2-3; 9 positions agree with TRBD2. CDR3 size: 15 residues. CDR1 is MDHEN and CDR2 is SYDVKM in the germline V gene. The junction had 7 bases not matched to a gene; V was cut back by 5 bases and J by 4 bases. The CDR3 protein is CASSTVGGRADTQYF. Here the CDR3 DNA reads TGTGCCAGCAGTACGGTGGGCGGGAGGGCAGATACGCAGTATTTT.

This clone has more than one count but fewer than ten. This rearrangement joins TRBV9 to TRBJ2-1, with D perhaps TRBD1 (6 bases). Per germline, CDR1 SGDLS and CDR2 YYNGEE. This CDR3 is built from 16 residues. The V and J ends lost 1 base and 0 bases respectively, with 11 bases between them. In DNA form, the CDR3 reads TGTGCCAGCAGCGTACAGGGGCCCGGCTCCTACAATGAGCAGTTCTTC. Translation: CASSVQGPGSYNEQFF.

The chain combines TRBV27 with TRBJ1-2; 8 bases match TRBD1. The germline CDR1 and CDR2 sequences are MNHEY and SMNVEV (reference sequence). The CDR3 runs 13 residues. V was clipped by 6 bases and J by 8 bases; unmatched bases: 8. CDR3 bases: TGTGCCAGCAGACCGTCAGGGGGCGACGGCTACACCTTC. The encoded protein is CASRPSGGDGYTF.

J is TRBJ2-3 and V is TRBV10-3, with 13 bases lining up with TRBD2. V lost 6 bases, J lost 2 bases, and 5 bases stayed unmatched. CDR1 ENHRY and CDR2 SYGVKD come from the germline V gene. This CDR3 has 16 residues. CDR3 loop: CAIRLAGGPLTDTQYF. The CDR3, as DNA: TGTGCCATCAGACTAGCGGGAGGGCCCCTCACAGATACGCAGTATTTT.

The chain links TRBV18 to TRBJ2-1; 10 nucleotides agree with TRBD2. The CDR3 runs to 16 residues. Germline trimming cut 3 bases from V and 3 bases from J; bases unmatched to any gene: 5. The V gene's germline CDR1 is KGHSH and CDR2 LQKENI. The CDR3 loop is CASSPPGLANYNEQFF. CDR3 bases: TGTGCCAGCTCACCTCCGGGACTAGCGAACTACAATGAGCAGTTCTTC.

V usage is TRBV27 and J usage is TRBJ2-1; 15 nucleotides line up with TRBD2. This CDR3 comprises 16 residues. V shed 7 bases, J shed 7 bases, and the junction held 8 bases outside the gene matches. Germline CDR1 is MNHEY and CDR2 is SMNVEV (reference sequence). Written as DNA, the CDR3 is TGTGCCAGCAACAAAGCCGGGACTAGCGGGAGGAATGAGCAGTTCTTC. Translated: CASNKAGTSGRNEQFF.

About this clone itself: Within the sample, other DNA sequences also encode this same CDR3. The V and J genes are TRBV9 and TRBJ2-3; TRBD1 is a possible D gene (5 bases). Germline CDR1 reads SGDLS; CDR2 reads YYNGEE. This CDR3 is built from 14 residues. The V gene lost 0 bases and the J gene lost 4 bases, with 9 bases spanning the gap. The CDR3 nucleotides are TGTGCCAGCAGCGTAGAGGCCAGGGCAGATACGCAGTATTTT. Its protein product is CASSVEARADTQYF.

This chain uses TRBV5-1 with TRBJ2-1; D not certain. The germline V and J ends were trimmed by 0 bases and 13 bases, with 14 bases remaining between them. CDR3 size: 13 residues. Per the germline V gene, CDR1 is SGHRS and CDR2 is YFSETQ. CDR3 sequence: CASSLGILNPQFF. CDR3 nucleotides: TGCGCCAGCAGCTTGGGTATACTCAATCCTCAGTTCTTC.

This chain connects TRBV4-2 to TRBJ1-1; 11 positions agree with TRBD1. This CDR3 contains 15 residues. Germline lookup yields CDR1 LGHNA and CDR2 YNFKEQ. Germline trimming cut 2 bases from V and 8 bases from J; bases unmatched to any gene: 7. CDR3 region: CASSQLDRGQGEAFF. DNA of the CDR3: TGTGCCAGCAGCCAATTGGACAGGGGGCAAGGGGAAGCTTTCTTT.

The rearrangement joins TRBV5-1 to TRBJ2-2; 7 nucleotides align to TRBD2. This CDR3 region has 16 residues. The J segment lost 5 bases and the V segment lost 0 bases, leaving 7 bases of the junction unmatched. CDR1 is SGHRS, CDR2 YFSETQ, per germline. CDR3 loop: CASSLAFGEGTGELFF. CDR3 DNA sequence: TGCGCCAGCAGCTTGGCCTTTGGGGAGGGGACCGGGGAGCTGTTTTTT.

The gene calls are TRBV6-5 and TRBJ1-4, with TRBD1 as a possible D gene (5 bases). There are 15 residues in the CDR3. CDR1 and CDR2 (germline): MNHEY, SVGAGI. Trimming cost V 6 bases and J 3 bases, with 14 bases left between them. CDR3 region: CASRAQGSANEKLFF. In nucleotides, the CDR3 is TGTGCCAGCAGGGCCCAGGGTTCTGCTAATGAAAAACTGTTTTTT.